These 15 T cell receptor beta chains were sequenced from one sample in a study of blood T cell repertoires in COVID-19. Libraries were prepared by immunoSEQ multiplex PCR; TCRdb keeps only in-frame clonotypes and omits some of them. The sample carries roughly 200,000 clones, approximately 80% recorded once. The sample comprised PBMCs or T cells enriched from blood (not recorded which). These receptor sequences come from a woman aged 55-69 years with acute COVID-19.

The chain carries TRBV7-2 and TRBJ1-1; D perhaps matches TRBD1 (5 bases). This CDR3 is 15 amino acids long. The ends were cut back, 5 bases at V and 0 bases at J, with 13 bases in the middle. Germline lookup yields CDR1 SGHTA and CDR2 FQGNSA. This CDR3 is CASSLLGTMNTEAFF. The CDR3 DNA reads TGTGCCAGCAGCCTACTTGGGACTATGAACACTGAAGCTTTCTTT.

The V gene is TRBV6-5, the J gene TRBJ1-6; maybe TRBD1 (5 bases). V lost 10 bases and J lost 10, with 20 bases in between. This CDR3 contains 14 residues. The germline V gene has CDR1 MNHEY and CDR2 SVGAGI. The DNA of the CDR3 is TGTGCCACCGCTTATAGCCGGGGGAACTCACCCCTCCACTTT. It specifies CATAYSRGNSPLHF.

This clone was found a few times. The chain employs TRBV5-4 and TRBJ1-3, with 7 bases aligning to TRBD1. The trim removed 0 bases at V and 3 bases at J, leaving 6 bases unmatched. CDR1 SGHNT and CDR2 YYREEE come from the germline V gene (reference sequence). The CDR3 consists of 16 residues. For the CDR3, the DNA is TGTGCCAGCAGCTTGGTCTCAGGGGGAGTTGGAAACACCATATATTTT. This encodes CASSLVSGGVGNTIYF. Supplemented by reference TRBV5-4 and TRBJ1-3, the full variable domain reads ETGVTQSPTHLIKTRGQQVTLRCSSQSGHNTVSWYQQALGQGPQFIFQYYREEENGRGNFPPRFSGLQFPNYSSELNVNALELDDSALYLCASSLVSGGVGNTIYFGEGSWLTVV.

This chain uses TRBV7-9 with TRBJ1-1, with D possibly TRBD1 on 5 matching bases. Germline CDR1 and CDR2: SEHNR and FQNEAQ (reference sequence). V shed 4 bases and J shed 1 base, with 13 bases lying between them. The CDR3 runs 15 residues. The CDR3 nucleotides are TGTGCCAGCAGCTCGAGGACACTCCAGAACACTGAAGCTTTCTTT. Residues: CASSSRTLQNTEAFF.

V is TRBV6-6 and J is TRBJ1-1, with TRBD1 matching 7 bases. The CDR3 sequence is 14 residues long. With 7 bases clipped from V and 0 bases from J, the junction kept 5 bases outside the gene matches. In germline, CDR1 is MNHNY, CDR2 SVGAGI (reference sequence). CDR3 region: CASIPGTVNTEAFF. CDR3 bases: TGTGCCAGCATCCCGGGGACAGTGAACACTGAAGCTTTCTTT.

The chain combines TRBV5-1 with TRBJ1-1; D is possibly TRBD1 (6 bases). Germline V gene lookup returns CDR1 SGHRS and CDR2 YFSETQ. V lost 3 bases and J 6 bases, leaving 18 bases between the germline ends. CDR3 length: 15 amino acids. The CDR3 nucleotides read TGCGCCAGCAGCTCCTTGGGGGTACAGGGCGCTGAAGCTTTCTTT. It is translated as CASSSLGVQGAEAFF. Supplemented by reference TRBV5-1 and TRBJ1-1, the full variable domain reads KAGVTQTPRYLIKTRGQQVTLSCSPISGHRSVSWYQQTPGQGLQFLFEYFSETQRNKGNFPGRFSGRQFSNSRSEMNVSTLELGDSALYLCASSSLGVQGAEAFFGQGTRLTVV.

This clone appeared a single time. This chain links TRBV19 with TRBJ1-1; unclear D gene. CDR1 LNHDA and CDR2 SQIVND come from the germline V gene (reference sequence). CDR3 length equals 13 residues. The germline V and J ends were trimmed by 4 bases and 11 bases, with 17 bases remaining between them. The CDR3 is CASSTPGGLKAFF. In DNA form, the CDR3 reads TGTGCCAGTAGTACGCCAGGTGGGTTGAAGGCTTTCTTT.

This clone occurred many times. The chain is built from TRBV11-3 and TRBJ2-3, with D perhaps TRBD2 (6 bases). In germline, CDR1 is SGHNT, CDR2 YENEEA. Trimming left V 4 bases short and J 8 bases short, with 16 bases between. This CDR3 is 14 amino acids long. CDR3 nucleotide sequence: TGTGCCAGCAGCTCGCCGGCGGAGGGTGCTACGCAGTATTTT. Translated: CASSSPAEGATQYF.

The J gene is TRBJ2-1, the V gene TRBV5-1; 7 nucleotides agree with TRBD1. V gave up 5 bases and J gave up 1 base; unmatched junction bases: 9. CDR3 length: 16 amino acids. Germline-derived CDR1 and CDR2 are SGHRS and YFSETQ. The CDR3 DNA reads TGCGCCAGCAGTTCGACAGGGTTAGTGTCCTACAATGAGCAGTTCTTC. This codes for CASSSTGLVSYNEQFF.

The chain joins TRBV9 to TRBJ1-1; a possible D gene is TRBD1 (5 bases). The CDR3 is made up of 14 amino acids. The germline V gene encodes CDR1 SGDLS and CDR2 YYNGEE. Trimming removed 2 bases at V and 11 bases at J, with 19 bases between. The CDR3 protein is CASSVSERRGEAFF. CDR3 nucleotide sequence: TGTGCCAGCAGCGTTTCAGAACGACGGGGGGAGGCTTTCTTT.

CDR3 sequence (DNA): TGTGCCAGCAGCGTAGACGGTACACAGCCTAGCACAGATACGCAGTATTTT. Translated, it gives CASSVDGTQPSTDTQYF. This chain joins TRBV9 and TRBJ2-3; D gene uncertain. The length of the CDR3 is 17 residues. Germline V gene data show CDR1 as SGDLS and CDR2 as YYNGEE. The germline V and J ends were trimmed by 0 bases and 0 bases, with 14 bases remaining between them. The full variable domain, rest sourced from reference TRBV9 and TRBJ2-3, is DSGVTQTPKHLITATGQRVTLRCSPRSGDLSVYWYQQSLDQGLQFLIQYYNGEERAKGNILERFSAQQFPDLHSELNLSSLELGDSALYFCASSVDGTQPSTDTQYFGPGTRLTVL.

This chain connects TRBV11-2 to TRBJ2-3, with D possibly TRBD1 on 6 matching bases. Deletions cut 3 bases from V and 2 bases from J, with 15 bases between. This CDR3 is built from 16 residues. From germline, CDR1 is SGHAT and CDR2 FQNNGV. CDR3 residues: CASSLGNYRDTDTQYF. As DNA, the CDR3 is TGTGCCAGCAGCTTGGGGAACTACAGGGACACAGATACGCAGTATTTT.

A note on this clone: Additional DNA sequences in this sample encode the identical CDR3. The rearrangement links TRBV3-1 (or the pseudogene TRBV3-2) to TRBJ1-1; maybe TRBD1 (5 bases). Trimming stripped 1 base from V and 3 bases from J, with 9 bases between. Germline V gene sequence: CDR1 LGHDT, CDR2 YNNKEL (reference sequence). The CDR3 covers 14 residues. The CDR3 region has the DNA TGTGCCAGCAGCCAAGTGGGGGGGGACACTGAAGCTTTCTTT. It codes for CASSQVGGDTEAFF.

CDR3 nucleotide sequence: TGTGCCAGCAGCCCGCGGGGAACAGGTCGTCAGCCCCAGCATTTT. This gives the protein CASSPRGTGRQPQHF. The chain combines TRBV7-9 with TRBJ1-5, with D perhaps TRBD1 (5 bases). The CDR3 extends over 15 amino acids. V was cut by 5 bases and J by 6 bases, with 17 bases left in between. Germline loops: CDR1 SEHNR, CDR2 FQNEAQ (reference sequence).

The chain employs TRBV18 and TRBJ2-1, with TRBD2 matching over 7 bases. J lost 9 bases, V lost 1 base, and 6 bases had no gene match. The CDR3 loop spans 14 amino acids. The V gene's germline CDR1 is KGHSH and CDR2 LQKENI. The CDR3 loop is CASSPRTRVSEQFF. In nucleotides, the CDR3 is TGTGCCAGCTCACCACGGACTAGGGTTTCTGAGCAGTTCTTC.